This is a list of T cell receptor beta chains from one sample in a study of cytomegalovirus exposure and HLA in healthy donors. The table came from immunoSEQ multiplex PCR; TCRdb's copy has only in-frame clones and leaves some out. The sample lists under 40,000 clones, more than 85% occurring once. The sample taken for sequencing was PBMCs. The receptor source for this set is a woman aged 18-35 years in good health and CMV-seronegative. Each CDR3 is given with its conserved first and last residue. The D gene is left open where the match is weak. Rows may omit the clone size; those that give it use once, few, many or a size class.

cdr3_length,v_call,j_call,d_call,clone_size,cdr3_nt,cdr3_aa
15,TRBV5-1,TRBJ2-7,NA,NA,TGCGCCAGCAGTAGGGGTGGCGGTCGATCCTACGAGCAGTACTTC,CASSRGGGRSYEQYF
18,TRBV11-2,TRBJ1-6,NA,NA,TGTGCCAGCAGCCCATATAGGGGAGGTGTCTCCTATAATTCACCCCTCCACTTT,CASSPYRGGVSYNSPLHF
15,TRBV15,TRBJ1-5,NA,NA,TGTGCCACCAGCAGACCAGACAGCCACAATCAGCCCCAGCATTTT,CATSRPDSHNQPQHF
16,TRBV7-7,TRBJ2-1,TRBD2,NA,TGTGCTAGCAGCCACGGACTAGCGGGAGTATCCAATGAGCAGTTCTTC,CASSHGLAGVSNEQFF
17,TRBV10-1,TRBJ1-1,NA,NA,TGCGCCAGCAGTGAGTCGCTGGGGCGGGGGGACGACACTGAAGCTTTCTTT,CASSESLGRGDDTEAFF
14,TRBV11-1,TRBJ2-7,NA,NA,TGTGCCAGCAGCCCATGGGACAACTCCTACGAGCAGTACTTC,CASSPWDNSYEQYF
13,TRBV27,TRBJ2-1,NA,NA,TGTGCCAGCAGTTTATCCCCGGTGAGTGAGCAGTTCTTC,CASSLSPVSEQFF
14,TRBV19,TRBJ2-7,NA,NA,TGTGCCAGTAGTATTGAACCCCTGACTAAGGAGCAGTACTTC,CASSIEPLTKEQYF
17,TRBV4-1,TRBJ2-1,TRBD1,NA,TGCGCCAGCAGCCAAGATCGCAACAGGGGCACCTACAATGAGCAGTTCTTC,CASSQDRNRGTYNEQFF
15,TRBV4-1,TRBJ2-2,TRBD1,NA,TGCGCCAGCAGCGTACAGGGGGCGGGCACCGGGGAGCTGTTTTTT,CASSVQGAGTGELFF
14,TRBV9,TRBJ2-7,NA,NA,TGTGCCAGCAGCGTAGGGGAGGTGGGCTACGAGCAGTACTTC,CASSVGEVGYEQYF
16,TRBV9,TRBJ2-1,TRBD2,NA,TGTGCCAGCAGCTCCCTTGGGACTAGCGGGAGCCCTGAGCAGTTCTTC,CASSSLGTSGSPEQFF
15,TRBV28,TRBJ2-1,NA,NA,TGTGCCAGCAGCCTAGGGGCTAACTACTACAATGAGCAGTTCTTC,CASSLGANYYNEQFF
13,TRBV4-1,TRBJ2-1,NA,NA,TGCGCCAGCAGCCAAGTTTTTTCCTTATTGCGTGTCTTC,CASSQVFSLLRVF
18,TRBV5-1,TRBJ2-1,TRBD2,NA,TGCGCCAGCAGCGGCGGGACTAGCGGGAGGAACTTCTACAATGAGCAGTTCTTC,CASSGGTSGRNFYNEQFF
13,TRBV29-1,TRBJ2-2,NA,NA,TGCAGCGGGGGCTGGGGGGACACCGGGGAGCTGTTTTTT,CSGGWGDTGELFF
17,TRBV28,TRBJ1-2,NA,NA,TGTGCCAGCAGTCCTCCACAGGGTATCCTGTTGAGTTATGGCTACACCTTC,CASSPPQGILLSYGYTF
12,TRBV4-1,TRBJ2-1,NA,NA,TGCGCCAGCAGCCAAGCAGGTAGCGGACGGGTCTTC,CASSQAGSGRVF
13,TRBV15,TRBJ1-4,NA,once,TGTGCCACCAGCAGAGATCTAGACGGGAAACTGTTTTTT,CATSRDLDGKLFF
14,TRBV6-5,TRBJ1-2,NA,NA,TGTGCCAGCAGTTACTCACGGGGGATCTATGGCTACACCTTC,CASSYSRGIYGYTF
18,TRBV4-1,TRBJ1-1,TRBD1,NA,TGCGCCAGCAGCCAAGATCGCGCAGGGGGCGAAGGGTACACTGAAGCTTTCTTT,CASSQDRAGGEGYTEAFF
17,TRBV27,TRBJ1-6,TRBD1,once,TGTGCCAGCAGTTTATCCTCCCAGACAGGGGGAAGGTCACCCCTCCACTTT,CASSLSSQTGGRSPLHF
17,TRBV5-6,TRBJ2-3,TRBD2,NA,TGTGCCAGCAGCTTGAGGAGACTAGCGGGAGGCCCAGATACGCAGTATTTT,CASSLRRLAGGPDTQYF
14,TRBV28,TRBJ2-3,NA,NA,TGTGCCAGCAGTTTGGAGGTGTTTGCGGATACGCAGTATTTT,CASSLEVFADTQYF
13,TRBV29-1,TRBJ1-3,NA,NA,TGCAGCGTTGATACCCCCCAGGGAAACACCATATATTTT,CSVDTPQGNTIYF
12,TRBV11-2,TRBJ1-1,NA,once,TGTGCCAGCAGCTTACCTAACACTGAAGCTTTCTTT,CASSLPNTEAFF
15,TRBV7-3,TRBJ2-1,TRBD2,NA,TGTGCCAGCAGCCGGCTAGCGGGAGAGTGGTATGAGCAGTTCTTC,CASSRLAGEWYEQFF
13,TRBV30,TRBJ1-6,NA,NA,TGTGCCTCTACGGGACAATATAATTCCCCCCTCCACTTT,CASTGQYNSPLHF
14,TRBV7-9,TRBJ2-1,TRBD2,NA,TGTTCCAGCAGCCCGAGCGGGGGGCTGGATGAGCAGTTCTTC,CSSSPSGGLDEQFF
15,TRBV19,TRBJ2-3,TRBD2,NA,TGTGCCAGTAGTATAGTAGCGGGAGTGTCGGATACGCAGTATTTT,CASSIVAGVSDTQYF
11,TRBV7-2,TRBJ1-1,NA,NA,TGTGCCAGCAGCCAGAAGAGGGAAGCTTTCTTT,CASSQKREAFF
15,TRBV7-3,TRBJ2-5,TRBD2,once,TGTGCCAGCAGCTTGTCGGGAGGGCCGAAAGAGACCCAGTACTTC,CASSLSGGPKETQYF
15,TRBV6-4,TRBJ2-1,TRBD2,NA,TGTGCCAGCAGTAAGGGAGCGGGAGGGGGAGATGAGCAGTTCTTC,CASSKGAGGGDEQFF
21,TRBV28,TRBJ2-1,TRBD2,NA,TGTGCCAGCAGTTTAGGTCCTTGGGCTAGCGGGCGACCAAGCTCCTACAATGAGCAGTTCTTC,CASSLGPWASGRPSSYNEQFF
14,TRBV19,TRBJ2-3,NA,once,TGTGCCGGGGGGAGGATATCTAGCACAGATACGCAGTATTTT,CAGGRISSTDTQYF
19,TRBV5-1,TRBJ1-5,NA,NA,TGCGCCAGCAGCAGCCCCAAATACGAACAGGGCAATAGCAATCAGCCCCAGCATTTT,CASSSPKYEQGNSNQPQHF